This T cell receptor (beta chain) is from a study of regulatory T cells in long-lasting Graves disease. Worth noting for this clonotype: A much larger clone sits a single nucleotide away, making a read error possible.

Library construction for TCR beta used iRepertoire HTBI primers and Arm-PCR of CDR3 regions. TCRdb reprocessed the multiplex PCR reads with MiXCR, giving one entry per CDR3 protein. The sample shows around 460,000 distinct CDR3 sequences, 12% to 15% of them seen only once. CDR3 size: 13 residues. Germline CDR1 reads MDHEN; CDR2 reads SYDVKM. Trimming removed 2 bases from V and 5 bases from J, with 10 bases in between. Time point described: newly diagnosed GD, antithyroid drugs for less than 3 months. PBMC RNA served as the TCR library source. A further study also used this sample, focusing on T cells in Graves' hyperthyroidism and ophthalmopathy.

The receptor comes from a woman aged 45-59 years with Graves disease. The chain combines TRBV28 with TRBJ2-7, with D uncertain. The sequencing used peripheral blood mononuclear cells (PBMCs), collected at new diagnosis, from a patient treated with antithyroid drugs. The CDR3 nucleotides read TGTGCCAGCAGTTTAGACGTGGGCCACGAGCAGTACTTC. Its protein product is CASSLDVGHEQYF.